A single sample is the source of the 17 T cell receptor beta chains below, sequenced in a study of breast tumors, draining lymph nodes, adjacent tissues. TCRdb recomputed calls from the multiplex PCR reads with MiXCR, one row per CDR3 protein. The repertoire includes fewer than 300,000 distinct CDR3 sequences, 32% of them detected once, and approximately 1.4% sits in the top ten. Samples came from axillary lymph nodes draining the breast cancer. Sequencing was carried out using axillary lymph node tissue. Source of these receptors: a female donor with breast cancer. Some clones in this sample may be carry-over from other donors' samples.

About this clonotype: A much larger clone is a single base away; this may be a read error. The chain combines TRBV11-2 with TRBJ2-7, with D possibly TRBD2 on 5 matching bases. V lost 3 bases, J lost 6 bases, and 15 bases lay in between. Germline CDR1 is SGHAT and CDR2 is FQNNGV. The CDR3 loop spans 14 amino acids. CDR3 nucleotides: TGTGCCAGCAGCTTTGGAGGCGAGCCGGGCGAGCAGTACTTC. It is translated as CASSFGGEPGEQYF.

This clonotype was recorded many times. The V gene is TRBV7-6, the J gene TRBJ2-7, with 11 bases that match TRBD1. CDR1 and CDR2 from the germline V gene are SGHVS and FNYEAQ. V shed 5 bases, J shed 3 bases, and the junction held 3 bases outside the gene matches. The CDR3 contains 14 residues. For the CDR3, the DNA is TGTGCCAGCAGCGCGGGACAGGGGGACTACGAGCAGTACTTC. Its translation: CASSAGQGDYEQYF.

This clonotype came up a few times. A clone one base away is much larger, so this may be a read error. This chain links TRBV20-1 with TRBJ2-1; possibly TRBD1 for D (5 bases). Germline CDR1 and CDR2: DFQATT and SNEGSKA (reference sequence). The CDR3 covers 14 residues. V was clipped by 1 base and J by 9 bases, with 16 bases between them. CDR3 loop: CSARADHGATEQFF. CDR3 DNA: TGCAGTGCTAGAGCGGACCATGGGGCCACTGAGCAGTTCTTC.

For this clonotype: At one of its ends the junction is not consistent with the germline gene, which may arise from a read error. The chain uses TRBV19 and TRBJ2-3; D may correspond to TRBD1 or TRBD2 (5 bases each). The V gene's germline CDR1 is LNHDA and CDR2 SQIVND (reference sequence). The CDR3 consists of 8 residues. The CDR3 is CASSIGDF. The CDR3 nucleotides read TGTGCCAGTAGTATAGGGGACTTT. The full variable domain, completed using reference TRBV19 and TRBJ2-3, is DGGITQSPKYLFRKEGQNVTLSCEQNLNHDAMYWYRQDPGQGLRLIYYSQIVNDFQKGDIAEGYSVSREKKESFPLTVTSAQKNPTAFYLCASSIGDFGPGTRLTVL.

The CDR3 bases are TGTGCCAGCAGCCTCCGACAGGGGAACACCGGGGAGCAGTTCTTC. Translating gives CASSLRQGNTGEQFF. The chain recombines TRBV7-9 with TRBJ2-5; 8 nucleotides align to TRBD1. The J call may be faulty, since TRBJ2-1 better matches the DNA end. Germline-derived CDR1 and CDR2 are SEHNR and FQNEAQ (reference sequence). This CDR3 has 15 residues.

This clonotype has at least ten counts. The V gene is TRBV5-1, the J gene TRBJ2-7; D is unresolved. Germline loops: CDR1 SGHRS, CDR2 YFSETQ. The CDR3 length is 15 residues. V was shortened by 4 bases and J by 0 bases, with 14 bases between the two germline ends. This CDR3 reads CASSPRLTVSYEQYF. The CDR3 nucleotides are TGCGCCAGCAGCCCCAGGCTAACCGTCTCCTACGAGCAGTACTTC.

This clonotype appeared many times. This chain links TRBV11-3 with TRBJ2-7, with TRBD2 identical over 7 bases. With V trimmed by 4 bases and J by 2 bases, 8 bases remained unmatched. This CDR3 has 15 amino acids. The germline CDR1 and CDR2 sequences are SGHNT and YENEEA. The CDR3 sequence is CASSWVGTTTYEQYF. The DNA of the CDR3 is TGTGCCAGCAGCTGGGTCGGGACTACAACCTACGAGCAGTACTTC.

This chain links TRBV6-5 with TRBJ2-5; D not resolved. This CDR3 spans 11 amino acids. In germline, CDR1 is MNHEY, CDR2 SVGAGI. Trimming pared 0 bases from V and 4 bases from J, leaving 0 bases between. CDR3 in amino acids: CASSYSETQYF. CDR3 bases: TGTGCCAGCAGTTACTCAGAGACCCAGTACTTC.

The chain has TRBV3-1 and TRBJ1-4; no clear D gene. This CDR3 is 15 amino acids long. V gave up 0 bases and J gave up 3 bases, with 8 bases separating them. Germline V gene lookup returns CDR1 LGHDT and CDR2 YNNKEL (reference sequence). The CDR3 sequence: CASSQEGGPNEKLFF. In DNA, the CDR3 is TGTGCCAGCAGCCAAGAAGGTGGTCCTAATGAAAAACTGTTTTTT. The full variable domain, its missing parts supplied by reference TRBV3-1 and TRBJ1-4, is DTAVSQTPKYLVTQMGNDKSIKCEQNLGHDTMYWYKQDSKKFLKIMFSYNNKELIINETVPNRFSPKSPDKAHLNLHINSLELGDSAVYFCASSQEGGPNEKLFFGSGTQLSVL.

This clonotype was seen repeatedly, ten times or more. This chain links TRBV28 with TRBJ2-5, with TRBD1 identical over 9 bases. The CDR3 length is 16 residues. The V and J ends lost 3 bases and 3 bases, in that order; junction bases with no gene match: 8. CDR1 is MDHEN, CDR2 SYDVKM, per germline. For the CDR3, the DNA is TGTGCCAGCAGTTTTGGACAGGGGAAGGGGGAAGAGACCCAGTACTTC. This sequence encodes CASSFGQGKGEETQYF.

A remark on this clonotype: A read error may explain this, as a much larger clone is one base away. J is TRBJ2-7 and V is TRBV6-2 or TRBV6-3; 13 positions agree with TRBD2. The CDR3 has 15 residues. J gave up 3 bases and V 6 bases, and 5 bases lay outside the gene matches. Germline values: CDR1 MNHEY, CDR2 SVGEGT. Written as DNA, the CDR3 is TGTGCCAGCAGGCGACTAGCGGGAGGAGTCTACGAGCAGTACTTC. It translates to CASRRLAGGVYEQYF.

This clonotype occurred many times. This chain joins TRBV28 and TRBJ2-7; no firm D call. V was clipped by 3 bases and J by 7 bases, with 4 bases between them. Germline CDR1 MDHEN, CDR2 SYDVKM. The CDR3 length is 10 residues. The CDR3 nucleotides are TGTGCCAGCAGTTTTCGAGAGCAGTACTTC. Translating it yields CASSFREQYF.

The V call is TRBV6-2 or TRBV6-3, the J call TRBJ2-5, with a weak D call TRBD2 (5 bases). Trimming took 5 bases from V and 5 from J, leaving 18 bases between them. The CDR3 sequence is 15 residues long. CDR1 and CDR2 (germline): MNHEY, SVGEGT. Here the CDR3 reads CASSHLAQNRETQYF. DNA for the CDR3: TGTGCCAGCAGTCACCTAGCCCAAAACCGGGAGACCCAGTACTTC.

This clonotype was detected only a few times. Possible read error: a much larger clone is one base away. This chain links TRBV9 with TRBJ2-1; 7 bases align to TRBD2. The CDR3 has 15 residues. Germline loops: CDR1 SGDLS, CDR2 YYNGEE. CDR3 coding DNA: TGTGCCAGCAGCGTAGCTAGCGGCTGGGGCAATGAGCCGTTCTTC. This translates into CASSVASGWGNEPFF.

This clonotype has more than one count but fewer than ten. V usage is TRBV7-9 and J usage is TRBJ2-2, with a possible D match to TRBD1 (5 bases). Germline lookup yields CDR1 SEHNR and CDR2 FQNEAQ (reference sequence). V lost 1 base and J 2 bases, leaving 11 bases between the germline ends. The CDR3 has 16 residues. CDR3 DNA: TGTGCCAGCAGCTTAGGGGGCTCTGGAAACACCGGGGAGCTGTTTTTT. As protein: CASSLGGSGNTGELFF.

This clonotype was seen ten or more times. This chain connects TRBV29-1 to TRBJ2-3; D gene unclear. This CDR3 is 12 amino acids long. The germline V and J ends were trimmed by 7 bases and 6 bases, with 14 bases remaining between them. The V gene's germline CDR1 is SQVTM and CDR2 ANQGSEA. The chain's CDR3 is CSAEDGSDTQYF. Written as DNA, the CDR3 is TGCAGCGCAGAGGACGGATCGGATACGCAGTATTTT.

As regards this clonotype: This likely comes from a read error, as the CDR3 has no conserved phenylalanine or tryptophan at its end. This chain joins TRBV7-9 and TRBJ2-5; 15 bases agree with TRBD2. Germline V lookup: CDR1 SEHNR, CDR2 FQNEAQ (reference sequence). This CDR3 is built from 15 residues. The CDR3 reads CASSLGLAGGETQYL. The CDR3 nucleotides are TGCGCCAGCAGCTTGGGACTAGCGGGAGGAGAGACCCAGTACCTC.